This T cell receptor (beta chain) originates from a study of blood T cell repertoires in COVID-19. Looking at the study overall: Collection of acute and convalescent COVID-19 samples took place in the United States, Italy and Spain. T cells, B-cell-depleted T cells, or PBMCs provided the cDNA or gDNA that served as material.

The germline V gene has CDR1 SGHRS and CDR2 YFSETQ. The CDR3 spans 14 residues. The V gene lost 1 base and the J gene lost 5 bases, with 12 bases spanning the gap. In the authors' workflow: How many nucleated cells were present was estimated from reference gene primer amplification. Repertoires were generated with immunoSEQ multiplex PCR, while TCRdb's copy carries only in-frame clones and drops some. V, J and clone size reflect that table, while D and trimming were determined from the DNA. The sample lists around 200,000 clones; approximately 85% were seen once. The rearrangement joins TRBV5-1 to TRBJ2-5; maybe TRBD1 (6 bases). Specimen: peripheral blood. The clonotype was recovered from a man aged 55 to 70 with acute or convalescent COVID-19. This chain's CDR3 is CASSLSGVEETQYF. The DNA of the CDR3 is TGCGCCAGCAGCTTGTCAGGGGTCGAGGAGACCCAGTACTTC.